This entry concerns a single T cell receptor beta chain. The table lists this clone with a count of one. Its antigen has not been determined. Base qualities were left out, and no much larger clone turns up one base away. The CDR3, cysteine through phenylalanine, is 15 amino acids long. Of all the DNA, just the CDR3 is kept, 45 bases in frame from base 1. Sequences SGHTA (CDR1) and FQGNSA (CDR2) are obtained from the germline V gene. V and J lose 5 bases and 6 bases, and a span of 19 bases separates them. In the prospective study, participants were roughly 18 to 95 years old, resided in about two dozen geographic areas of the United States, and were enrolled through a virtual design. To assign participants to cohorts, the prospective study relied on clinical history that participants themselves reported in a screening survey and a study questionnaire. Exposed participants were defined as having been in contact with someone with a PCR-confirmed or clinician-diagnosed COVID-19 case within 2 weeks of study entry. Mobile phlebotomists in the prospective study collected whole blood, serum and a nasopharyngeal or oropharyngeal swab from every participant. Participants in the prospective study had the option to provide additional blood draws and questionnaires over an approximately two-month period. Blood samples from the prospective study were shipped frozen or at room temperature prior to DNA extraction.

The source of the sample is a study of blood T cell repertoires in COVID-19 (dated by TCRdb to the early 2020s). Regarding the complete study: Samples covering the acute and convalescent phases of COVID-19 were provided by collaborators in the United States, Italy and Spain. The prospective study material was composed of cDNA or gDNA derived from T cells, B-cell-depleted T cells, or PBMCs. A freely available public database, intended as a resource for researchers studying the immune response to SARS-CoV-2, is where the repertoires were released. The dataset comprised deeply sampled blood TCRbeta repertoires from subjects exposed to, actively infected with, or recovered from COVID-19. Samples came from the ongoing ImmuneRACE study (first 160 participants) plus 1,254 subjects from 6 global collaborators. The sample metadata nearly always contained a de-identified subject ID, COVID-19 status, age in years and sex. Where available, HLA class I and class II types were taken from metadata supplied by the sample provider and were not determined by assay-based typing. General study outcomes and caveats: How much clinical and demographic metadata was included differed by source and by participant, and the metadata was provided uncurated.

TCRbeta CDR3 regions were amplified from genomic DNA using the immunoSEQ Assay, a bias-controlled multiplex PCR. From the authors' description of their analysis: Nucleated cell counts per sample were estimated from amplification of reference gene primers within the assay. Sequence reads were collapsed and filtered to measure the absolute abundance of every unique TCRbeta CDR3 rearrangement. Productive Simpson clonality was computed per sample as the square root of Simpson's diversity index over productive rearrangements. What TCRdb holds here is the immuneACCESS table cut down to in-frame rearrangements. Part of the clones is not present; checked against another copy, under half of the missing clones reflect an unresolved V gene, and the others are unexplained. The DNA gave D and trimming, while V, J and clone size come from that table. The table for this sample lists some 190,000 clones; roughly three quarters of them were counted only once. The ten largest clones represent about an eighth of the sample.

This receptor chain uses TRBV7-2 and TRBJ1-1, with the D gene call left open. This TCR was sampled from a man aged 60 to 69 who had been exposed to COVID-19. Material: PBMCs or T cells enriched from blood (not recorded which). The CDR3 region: CASSPRRVGLAEAFF. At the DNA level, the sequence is TGTGCCAGCAGCCCACGACGGGTTGGTTTGGCTGAAGCTTTCTTT.